This T cell receptor beta chain was sequenced during a study of identical twins. The sample holds a few counts of this clonotype. What it recognizes is unknown. From germline, CDR1 is KGHDR and CDR2 SFDVKD. The V end was cut by 0 bases, the J end by 5 bases, with 12 bases between. The CDR3 runs 15 residues. One entry per CDR3 protein results from TCRdb running MiXCR on the 5' RACE reads. Of roughly 690,000 distinct CDR3 sequences in the sample, 5.5% to 6.5% were seen once. Everyone who gave samples was a healthy Caucasian. Study-wide findings and caveats: Reduced insertions were recorded for abundant cord blood beta clonotypes, with no such pattern in memory repertoires. Partial confounding of zero-insertion analyses by invariant MAIT and iNKT cells was possible.

V is TRBV24-1 and J is TRBJ2-5; the D is unclear. Material: naive T cells sorted from blood. The TCR originated in a man between 18 and 35 years old in good health. CDR3 nucleotides: TGTGCCACCAGTGATTTGGCCTCAAACGGGGAGACCCAGTACTTC. Its translation: CATSDLASNGETQYF.